This T cell receptor beta chain is from a study of blood T cell repertoires in COVID-19. Whole-study context: There were acute and convalescent COVID-19 samples, and they came from the United States, Italy and Spain. PBMCs, B-cell-depleted T cells, or T cells provided the cDNA or gDNA that made up the material.

CDR3 length: 13 amino acids. Deletions cut 2 bases from V and 4 bases from J, with 9 bases between. CDR1 and CDR2 (germline): MNHEY, SVGAGI. In the original workflow: Quantification of nucleated cells was approximated via reference gene primer amplification. The table came from immunoSEQ multiplex PCR; TCRdb's copy has only in-frame clones and leaves some out. V, J and clone size are taken as reported in that table, and D and trimming were inferred from the DNA itself. The data show 180,000 or so clones, with roughly 85% seen just once and 3.3% held by the top ten. The chain links TRBV6-5 to TRBJ2-7, with D possibly being TRBD2 (6 bases). The source material was peripheral blood. The TCR was taken from a man in his sixties with acute or convalescent COVID-19. DNA for the CDR3: TGTGCCAGCAGTTACCTCCGGGGGTACGAGCAGTACTTC. This gives the protein CASSYLRGYEQYF.